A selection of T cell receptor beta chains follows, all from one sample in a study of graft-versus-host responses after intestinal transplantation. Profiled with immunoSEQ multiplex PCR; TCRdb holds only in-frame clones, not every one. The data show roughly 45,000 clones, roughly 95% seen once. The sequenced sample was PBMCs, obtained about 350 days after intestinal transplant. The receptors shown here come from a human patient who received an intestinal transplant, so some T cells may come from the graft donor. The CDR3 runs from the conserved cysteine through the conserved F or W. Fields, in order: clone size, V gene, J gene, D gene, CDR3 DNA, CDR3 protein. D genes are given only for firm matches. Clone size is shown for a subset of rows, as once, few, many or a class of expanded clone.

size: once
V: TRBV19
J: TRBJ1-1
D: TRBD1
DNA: TGTGCCAGTTCGGACAGGGGGCTGACTGAAGCTTTCTTT
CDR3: CASSDRGLTEAFF

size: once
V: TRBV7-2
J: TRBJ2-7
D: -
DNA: TGTGCCAGCAGCTTAGGTCTACGAGACTACGAGCAGTACTTC
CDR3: CASSLGLRDYEQYF

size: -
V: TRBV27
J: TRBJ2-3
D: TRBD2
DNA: TGTGCCAGCAGTTTATTGGGGGGACTAGCTTCAGATACGCAGTATTTT
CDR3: CASSLLGGLASDTQYF

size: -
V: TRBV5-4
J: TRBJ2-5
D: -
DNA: TGTGCCAGCAGCTTTCCTTCCCCGGGGGAGACCCAGTACTTC
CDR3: CASSFPSPGETQYF

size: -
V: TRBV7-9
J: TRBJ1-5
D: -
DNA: TGTGCCAGCAGCTTGACCCGGGACCCACTGTATCAGCCCCAGCATTTT
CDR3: CASSLTRDPLYQPQHF

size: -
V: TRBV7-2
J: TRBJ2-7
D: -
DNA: TGTGCCAGCAGCTCCCCCTCACTGATAAGCTCCTACGAGCAGTACTTC
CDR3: CASSSPSLISSYEQYF

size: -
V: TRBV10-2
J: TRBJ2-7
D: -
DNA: TGCGCCAGCGGTGACACAGAGTTCTACGAGCAGTACTTC
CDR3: CASGDTEFYEQYF

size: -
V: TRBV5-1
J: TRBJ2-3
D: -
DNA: TGCGCCAGCAGCTTCGCGAGAGAGCACACAGATACGCAGTATTTT
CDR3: CASSFAREHTDTQYF

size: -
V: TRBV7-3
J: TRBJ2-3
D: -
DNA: TGTGCCAGCAGCTTAACGGTCAGCGGGACATCCTCGGATACGCAGTATTTT
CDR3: CASSLTVSGTSSDTQYF

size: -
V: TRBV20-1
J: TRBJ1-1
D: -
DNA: TGCAGTGCTTACATGAACACTGAAGCTTTCTTT
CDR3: CSAYMNTEAFF

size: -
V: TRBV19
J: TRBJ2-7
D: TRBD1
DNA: TGTGCCAGTAGTTGGAGCACAGGGGAGTACGAGCAGTACTTC
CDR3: CASSWSTGEYEQYF